The 24 T cell receptor beta chains below come from one sample, sequenced in a study of a mutant IDH1 vaccine in newly diagnosed glioma. Time point noted: week 35, safety follow-up. With topical imiquimod, each dose of the vaccine consisted of 300 ug of mutant IDH1 20-mer peptide. Their antigens are not known. Using immunoSEQ multiplex PCR, the repertoire was profiled, and TCRdb retains in-frame clones only, with some absent. The sample holds about 33,000 clones, about 80% seen once. This specimen was PBMCs, taken from a glioma patient whose treatment included an IDH1 peptide vaccine. The receptors were sampled from a man aged 40-55 years with glioma. Some clones in this sample may be carry-over from other donors' samples.

The V and J genes are TRBV14 and TRBJ1-6, with D perhaps TRBD1 (6 bases). Trimming removed 4 bases from V and 7 bases from J, with 8 bases in between. CDR3 length: 13 residues. Germline V lookup: CDR1 SGHDN, CDR2 FVKESK. The CDR3 reads CASSLQGNSPLHF. The CDR3 nucleotides read TGTGCCAGCAGCCTACAGGGAAATTCACCCCTCCACTTT.

The chain uses TRBV5-5 and TRBJ2-7; possibly TRBD1 for D (5 bases). Per germline, CDR1 SGHKS and CDR2 YYEKEE (reference sequence). V lost 3 bases and J 1 base, leaving 11 bases between the germline ends. The CDR3 sequence is 14 residues long. CDR3 region: CASSSFDSSYEQYF. CDR3 in DNA: TGTGCCAGCAGCTCCTTTGACAGTTCCTACGAGCAGTACTTC.

The chain recombines TRBV7-9 with TRBJ1-2; no clear D gene. V lost 2 bases, J lost 4 bases, and 8 bases lay in between. CDR3 length equals 13 residues. CDR1 and CDR2 (germline): SEHNR, FQNEAQ (reference sequence). The CDR3 DNA follows: TGTGCCAGCAGCTTACAGGACGGCTATGGCTACACCTTC. Encoded protein: CASSLQDGYGYTF.

The CDR3 DNA sequence: TGTGCCAGCAGCTTTGAGGGACAGGGGGCTTTCTTT. It translates to CASSFEGQGAFF. This sequence joins TRBV7-9 and TRBJ1-1, with 10 bases that match TRBD1. The V gene end was trimmed by 3 bases and the J gene end by 11 bases; junction bases not matched to a gene: 3. From germline, CDR1 is SEHNR and CDR2 FQNEAQ (reference sequence). The CDR3 has 12 amino acids.

This clone has a handful of counts. The chain joins TRBV4-1 to TRBJ2-7; 9 nucleotides align to TRBD1. This CDR3 has 16 residues. Per germline, CDR1 MGHRA and CDR2 YSYEKL. V was pared by 0 bases and J by 1 base, with 4 bases of the junction left unmatched. Here the CDR3 reads CASSQDSDRGSYEQYF. The CDR3 DNA is TGCGCCAGCAGCCAAGATTCGGACAGGGGTTCCTACGAGCAGTACTTC.

The rearrangement links TRBV18 to TRBJ2-7; D ambiguous. This CDR3 region has 15 residues. V lost 2 bases to trimming and J lost 0 bases, with 11 bases between them. Germline assignment: CDR1 KGHSH and CDR2 LQKENI. The CDR3 sequence is CASSPEADPSYEQYF. The CDR3 nucleotides are TGTGCCAGCTCACCAGAGGCAGACCCCTCCTACGAGCAGTACTTC. The variable domain in full, completed from reference TRBV18 and TRBJ2-7, reads NAGVMQNPRHLVRRRGQEARLRCSPMKGHSHVYWYRQLPEEGLKFMVYLQKENIIDESGMPKERFSAEFPKEGPSILRIQQVVRGDSAAYFCASSPEADPSYEQYFGPGTRLTVT.

The genes are TRBV5-4 and TRBJ2-5; 11 bases map to TRBD2. The CDR3 extends over 16 amino acids. Trimming removed 5 bases from V and 5 bases from J; junction bases left unmatched: 11. Germline V gene lookup returns CDR1 SGHNT and CDR2 YYREEE (reference sequence). Written as DNA, the CDR3 is TGTGCCAGCAGAACCGGGACTAGCGGCAGGGGGGAGACCCAGTACTTC. Protein: CASRTGTSGRGETQYF.

This chain joins TRBV19 and TRBJ1-5, with TRBD1 matching over 7 bases. CDR1 and CDR2 from the germline V gene are LNHDA and SQIVND (reference sequence). V lost 2 bases to trimming and J lost 2 bases; unmatched junction nucleotides: 6. The CDR3 runs 16 residues. CDR3: CASSILIGQGNQPQHF. CDR3 sequence (DNA): TGTGCCAGTAGTATATTGATCGGACAGGGCAATCAGCCCCAGCATTTT.

The chain joins TRBV4-2 to TRBJ2-2, with D tentatively TRBD1 or TRBD2 (5 bases each). The CDR3 totals 16 residues. Germline CDR1 is LGHNA and CDR2 is YNFKEQ. The V and J ends lost 0 bases and 4 bases respectively, with 12 bases between them. CDR3 sequence reads: CASSQEEGRITGELFF. CDR3 DNA: TGTGCCAGCAGCCAAGAAGAGGGGCGGATCACCGGGGAGCTGTTTTTT.

This chain uses TRBV2 with TRBJ2-3; 8 nucleotides match TRBD2. Germline CDR1 reads SNHLY; CDR2 reads FYNNEI. The CDR3 sequence is 13 residues long. J was trimmed by 1 base and V by 11 bases; bases with no gene match: 5. The CDR3 DNA reads TGTGCCTGCCGGACTAGCCGCACAGATACGCAGTATTTT. Its translation is CACRTSRTDTQYF. Complete variable domain (other parts from reference TRBV2 and TRBJ2-3): EPEVTQTPSHQVTQMGQEVILRCVPISNHLYFYWYRQILGQKVEFLVSFYNNEISEKSEIFDDQFSVERPDGSNFTLKIRSTKLEDSAMYFCACRTSRTDTQYFGPGTRLTVL.

V usage is TRBV10-2 and J usage is TRBJ1-4; D is uncertain. The CDR3 has 15 amino acids. V lost 2 bases and J 3 bases, leaving 10 bases between the germline ends. CDR1 and CDR2 (germline): WSHSY, SAAADI. The CDR3: CASSEGRNANEKLFF. CDR3 nucleotides: TGCGCCAGCAGTGAGGGCCGGAACGCTAATGAAAAACTGTTTTTT.

V gene TRBV7-8 combines with J gene TRBJ2-7, with a tentative D call TRBD1 (6 bases). Germline V gene sequence: CDR1 SGHVS, CDR2 FQNEAQ. The CDR3 spans 14 residues. V was shortened by 1 base and J by 6 bases, with 13 bases between the two germline ends. CDR3 in amino acids: CASSLGTERGEQYF. In nucleotides, the CDR3 is TGTGCCAGCAGCTTAGGGACAGAGCGAGGCGAGCAGTACTTC.

The chain recombines TRBV4-2 with TRBJ2-7; 7 bases match TRBD2. The CDR3 loop spans 16 amino acids. The germline V gene has CDR1 LGHNA and CDR2 YNFKEQ. J gave up 3 bases and V 1 base, and 9 bases lay outside the gene matches. CDR3 region: CASSQGAGNAFYEQYF. CDR3 in DNA: TGTGCCAGCAGCCAAGGAGCGGGGAATGCTTTCTACGAGCAGTACTTC.

The rearrangement links TRBV11-2 to TRBJ1-1; no reliable D call. Germline CDR1 is SGHAT and CDR2 is FQNNGV. This CDR3 has 14 residues. Deletions cut 2 bases from V and 3 bases from J, with 10 bases between. CDR3 nucleotide sequence: TGTGCCAGCAGCTTACCCGGTAGACACACTGAAGCTTTCTTT. Its protein product is CASSLPGRHTEAFF.

The chain uses TRBV4-1 and TRBJ2-1; the D gene is possibly TRBD2 (5 bases). The V end lost 4 bases, the J end lost 3 bases, and 13 bases lay between the germline ends. CDR3 length equals 15 residues. The germline V gene encodes CDR1 MGHRA and CDR2 YSYEKL. In nucleotides, the CDR3 is TGCGCCAGCAGCCCCCCTGCGGGCGGCTACAATGAGCAGTTCTTC. Residues: CASSPPAGGYNEQFF.

The chain joins TRBV30 to TRBJ1-1; 9 bases map to TRBD1. J lost 5 bases, V lost 5 bases, and 12 bases had no gene match. This CDR3 is built from 15 residues. Per the germline V gene, CDR1 is GTSNPN and CDR2 is SVGIG (reference sequence). Here the CDR3 reads CAWLSYGTGLTEAFF. DNA of the CDR3: TGTGCCTGGCTATCGTACGGGACAGGGTTAACTGAAGCTTTCTTT.

This clone has a single count. This chain joins TRBV7-8 and TRBJ1-1, with D hard to call. The CDR3 runs to 14 residues. CDR1 SGHVS and CDR2 FQNEAQ come from the germline V gene. V lost 7 bases and J lost 0, with 12 bases in between. CDR3 sequence reads: CASNTAGMNTEAFF. CDR3 nucleotide sequence: TGTGCCAGCAACACGGCGGGGATGAACACTGAAGCTTTCTTT.

The chain carries TRBV7-2 and TRBJ2-2; tentatively, D is TRBD2 (7 bases). V lost 7 bases and J lost 4, with 19 bases in between. Germline-derived CDR1 and CDR2 are SGHTA and FQGNSA. The CDR3 runs to 16 residues. In DNA form, the CDR3 reads TGTGCCAGCACCCCCGCGGGCGGGGGCTCCACCGGGGAGCTGTTTTTT. This gives the protein CASTPAGGGSTGELFF.

The chain uses TRBV2 and TRBJ2-1; D call uncertain. The ends were cut back, 4 bases at V and 6 bases at J, with 7 bases in the middle. This CDR3 has 12 amino acids. Germline V gene lookup returns CDR1 SNHLY and CDR2 FYNNEI. The DNA of the CDR3 is TGTGCCAGCAGTGGGCAGGTCAATGAGCAGTTCTTC. It encodes CASSGQVNEQFF.

This clone has a single count. DNA for the CDR3: TGCGCCACCCAGGGGGCAGCCCCGGCCTCCTACGAGCAGTACTTC. Translation: CATQGAAPASYEQYF. The V call is TRBV10-2, the J call TRBJ2-7; 8 positions agree with TRBD1. CDR3 size: 15 residues. V shed 10 bases and J 0 bases; nucleotides not matched to a gene: 11. Germline values: CDR1 WSHSY, CDR2 SAAADI.

This sequence joins TRBV6-6 and TRBJ2-5; 7 positions agree with TRBD2. CDR3 length: 13 amino acids. Trimming at V came to 6 bases and at J to 5 bases, leaving 6 bases not matched to a gene. Germline V gene lookup returns CDR1 MNHNY and CDR2 SVGAGI (reference sequence). Written as DNA, the CDR3 is TGTGCCAGCAGCTCAGTCGGGGGGGAGACCCAGTACTTC. Its translation: CASSSVGGETQYF.

The V gene is TRBV27, the J gene TRBJ1-1, with 7 bases matching TRBD1. Germline CDR1 reads MNHEY; CDR2 reads SMNVEV (reference sequence). J lost 2 bases, V lost 7 bases, and 10 bases had no gene match. The CDR3 spans 15 residues. CDR3 nucleotides: TGTGCCAGCAAACGGGCAGGGGGTCGTAACACTGAAGCTTTCTTT. It translates to CASKRAGGRNTEAFF.

This chain uses TRBV4-2 with TRBJ2-3, with 9 bases matching TRBD2. Germline CDR1 and CDR2: LGHNA and YNFKEQ. The junction had 10 bases not matched to a gene; V was cut back by 0 bases and J by 9 bases. The CDR3 extends over 16 amino acids. CDR3 sequence reads: CASSQDTASGGMTQYF. The CDR3 coding sequence is TGTGCCAGCAGCCAAGATACGGCCAGCGGGGGGATGACGCAGTATTTT.

This sequence joins TRBV19 and TRBJ1-1, with D possibly being TRBD1 (5 bases). Germline V gene sequence: CDR1 LNHDA, CDR2 SQIVND (reference sequence). The length of the CDR3 is 16 residues. Trimming removed 4 bases at V and 0 bases at J, with 15 bases between. CDR3 nucleotide sequence: TGTGCCAGTAGTAGCGCCCGGGGCAACCTGAACACTGAAGCTTTCTTT. Its translation: CASSSARGNLNTEAFF.